The clone carrying this T cell receptor (beta chain) has more than one count but fewer than ten. Its specificity is unknown. Germline CDR1 SGHRS, CDR2 YFSETQ. The CDR3 spans 15 residues. Losses at the gene ends were 4 bases for V and 0 bases for J; bases not matched to a gene: 2. Here immunoSEQ multiplex PCR was the method, and the copy in TCRdb shows in-frame clones only, minus some. The table records approximately 28,000 clones, approximately 84% of them present only once. The data derive from a study of T cells in localized non-small cell lung cancer. Broader study findings: In adjacent lung appeared a median 57 of the top 100 tumor clones.

The source material was peripheral blood mononuclear cells, sampled before any cancer treatment. The receptor's source is a man aged 40 to 70 with stage III lung adenocarcinoma. V usage is TRBV5-1 and J usage is TRBJ2-3, with 10 bases aligning to TRBD2. The CDR3 is CASSSGGASTDTQYF. The CDR3 nucleotides are TGCGCCAGCAGCAGCGGGGGGGCCAGCACAGATACGCAGTATTTT.